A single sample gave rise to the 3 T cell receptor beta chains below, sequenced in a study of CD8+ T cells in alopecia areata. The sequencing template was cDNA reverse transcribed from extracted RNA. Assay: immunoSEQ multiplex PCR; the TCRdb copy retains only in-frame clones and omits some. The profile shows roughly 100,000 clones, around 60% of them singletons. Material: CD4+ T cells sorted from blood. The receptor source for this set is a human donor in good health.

In nucleotides, the CDR3 is TGCGCCAGCAGCTTGGAAGGTTTTGGGAACACTGAAGCTTTCTTT. It is translated as CASSLEGFGNTEAFF. This chain joins TRBV5-1 and TRBJ1-1; no clear D gene. Between the trimmed V and J ends, which lost 0 bases and 1 base, there was a span of 10 bases. From germline, CDR1 is SGHRS and CDR2 YFSETQ. This CDR3 has 15 amino acids.

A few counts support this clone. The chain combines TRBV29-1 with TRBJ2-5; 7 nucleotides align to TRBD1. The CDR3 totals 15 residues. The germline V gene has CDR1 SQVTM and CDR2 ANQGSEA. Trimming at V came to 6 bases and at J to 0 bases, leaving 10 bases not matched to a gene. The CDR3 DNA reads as TGCAGCGTCCTAGGGAAGGGGGCTTACCAAGAGACCCAGTACTTC. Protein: CSVLGKGAYQETQYF.

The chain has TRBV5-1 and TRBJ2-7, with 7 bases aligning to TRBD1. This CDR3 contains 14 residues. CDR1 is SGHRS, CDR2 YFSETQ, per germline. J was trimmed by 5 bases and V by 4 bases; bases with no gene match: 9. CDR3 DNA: TGCGCCAGCAGCGAGAGGGACAGCCTGAACGAGCAGTACTTC. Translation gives CASSERDSLNEQYF.